This T cell receptor beta chain was found in a study of cytomegalovirus exposure and HLA in healthy donors. The CDR3 totals 19 residues. CDR1 SGHDN and CDR2 FVKESK come from the germline V gene. Unmatched junction bases numbered 18, after V lost 0 bases and J lost 5 bases. Sequencing used immunoSEQ multiplex PCR; TCRdb keeps in-frame clones, though not all of them. The top ten hold around 5.4% of the sample, which has about 200,000 clones, less than 90% seen once. V usage is TRBV14 and J usage is TRBJ2-5; the match to TRBD2 covers 7 bases. Material: PBMCs. The sequence was obtained from a woman between 18 and 30 years old in good health and CMV-seronegative. The CDR3 DNA reads TGTGCCAGCAGCCAAGATTTCGGCGGGGGAGGGCGCTTAGGCGAGACCCAGTACTTC. Translation: CASSQDFGGGGRLGETQYF.